This is a list of T cell receptor beta chains from one sample in a study of beta chain features in type 1 diabetes. The method was immunoSEQ multiplex PCR; TCRdb's version includes in-frame clones alone and lacks a portion of them. The sample lists hundreds of thousands of clones; 30% were seen once. Specimen: naive CD4+ T cells from blood. The receptors were sampled from a man between 18 and 35 years old in good health. Both conserved end residues are part of each CDR3. D genes are given only for firm matches. Not all rows give a size; the values are once, few, many and, for expanded clones, a class.

V	size	J	D	DNA	CDR3
TRBV4-2	few	TRBJ2-1	-	TGTGCCAGCAGCCAAGATTCCAGGCCGGGCGAGCAGTTCTTC	CASSQDSRPGEQFF
TRBV7-9	-	TRBJ2-5	TRBD1	TGTGCCAGCAGCTCCCCCCCAGGGGGCTCTGCGGAGACCCAGTACTTC	CASSSPPGGSAETQYF
TRBV7-9	-	TRBJ2-1	-	TGTGCCAGCAGCTTAGGAGACGGGAGTCGTGACAATGAGCAGTTCTTC	CASSLGDGSRDNEQFF
TRBV29-1	-	TRBJ2-2	-	TGCAGCGCCGCGGGGTTATCGAACACCGGGGAGCTGTTTTTT	CSAAGLSNTGELFF
TRBV29-1	-	TRBJ1-2	-	TGCAGCGTTGAGGTGGGGTTTAACTATGGCTACACCTTC	CSVEVGFNYGYTF
TRBV28	few	TRBJ2-4	-	TGTGCCAGCAACGCCCGGGGCATTCAGTACTTC	CASNARGIQYF
TRBV7-9	-	TRBJ1-3	-	TGTGCCAGCAGTCACACAGGGTCTGGAAACACCATATATTTT	CASSHTGSGNTIYF
TRBV25-1	-	TRBJ2-3	-	TGTGCCAGCAGTATTCAGGGTATAGATACGCAGTATTTT	CASSIQGIDTQYF
TRBV29-1	few	TRBJ2-1	TRBD2	TGCAGCGTTGAGGGCAGCGGGAGAATCTATGAGCAGTTCTTC	CSVEGSGRIYEQFF
TRBV30	few	TRBJ2-4	-	TGTGCCTGGAGTCTCCTTGACAGTCCTGCCAAAAACATTCAGTACTTC	CAWSLLDSPAKNIQYF
TRBV30	few	TRBJ2-6	-	TGTGCCTGGAGTGTACGAAGGGCTGGGGCCAACGTCCTGACTTTC	CAWSVRRAGANVLTF
TRBV10-3	-	TRBJ2-5	TRBD2	TGTGCCATCAGTGAAGATGCGGGAGGGCGAACTAAAGAGACCCAGTACTTC	CAISEDAGGRTKETQYF